This T cell receptor (beta chain) was captured by sequencing in a study of T cell changes during pregnancy in multiple sclerosis. There are 10 residues in the CDR3. Between the trimmed V and J ends, which lost 1 base and 10 bases, there was a span of 5 bases. From germline, CDR1 is SQVTM and CDR2 ANQGSEA. Some clones are missing from TCRdb's copy, which holds only in-frame ones; the method was immunoSEQ multiplex PCR. The sample has about 130,000 clones; less than 97% are singletons. The origin of this receptor is a female donor with multiple sclerosis, enrolled in a pregnancy study. Sequencing used peripheral blood, obtained after pregnancy. V is TRBV29-1 and J is TRBJ2-1; no firm D call. The CDR3 DNA is TGCAGCGTTGAAGGGGCGGAGCAGTTCTTC. This codes for CSVEGAEQFF.